This T cell receptor (beta chain) derives from a study of OX40 agonist ivuxolimab in advanced cancers. This CDR3 contains 15 residues. Germline V gene lookup returns CDR1 SGHTA and CDR2 FQGTGA. The ends lost 5 bases at V and 5 bases at J; junction bases unmatched: 7. The assay was immunoSEQ multiplex PCR, and TCRdb's table has in-frame clones only and misses some. The sample holds 80,000 or so clones; about 82% are singletons and the top ten take 1.5% to 2%. The genes are TRBV7-3 and TRBJ2-1; TRBD1 agrees at 9 bases. The starting material was CD4+ or CD8+ T cells sorted from blood, obtained in a trial of the OX40 agonist ivuxolimab. The receptor comes from an adult with an advanced solid tumor such as melanoma, head and neck, liver or kidney cancer. CDR3 nucleotides: TGTGCCAGCAGCGAGACAGGGGGAATAGACAATGAGCAGTTCTTC. This sequence encodes CASSETGGIDNEQFF.